This T cell receptor beta chain appears in the sequencing data of a study of low-dose radiotherapy and immunotherapy resistance in tumors. Whole-study context: For Cohort 1, fractions of 0.5 Gy were given every 2 weeks, reaching 6.5 Gy overall. On a schedule of every two weeks, intravenous cyclophosphamide at a dose of 200 mg/m2 was delivered one day before each radiation and immunotherapy administration.

V was clipped by 2 bases and J by 0 bases, with 8 bases between them. This CDR3 region has 15 residues. In this sample, this clonotype turned up many times. The time point here: before trial treatment. Donors were dosed with nivolumab and ipilimumab; they also received aspirin, low-dose cyclophosphamide and low-dose radiotherapy. Qualifying patients carried advanced solid tumors devoid of tumor-infiltrating lymphocytes. TRAV and TRBV primers primed cDNA for both TCRalpha and TCRbeta. The TCRs were subjected to amplification over around 19 PCR cycles employing a constant-region primer in conjunction with a V-primer adapter. TCRdb re-analysed the reads in MiXCR, keeping a single row per CDR3 protein. The profile shows around 69,000 distinct CDR3 sequences, less than 35% of them singletons.

The starting material was PBMCs, obtained before treatment. This receptor was taken from a female donor with ovarian cancer. The chain uses TRBV12-3 or TRBV12-4 and TRBJ2-1; unclear D gene. CDR3 bases: TGTGCCAGCAGTTTATCGCCCAGCTCCTACAATGAGCAGTTCTTC. Translating it yields CASSLSPSSYNEQFF.